The clone carrying this T cell receptor beta chain was counted a few times. V lost 2 bases and J 4 bases, leaving 18 bases between the germline ends. CDR1 and CDR2 from the germline V gene are SGHRS and YFSETQ. The CDR3 has 16 residues. The source of the sample is a study of identical twins. TCRdb re-analysed the 5' RACE reads in MiXCR, keeping a single row per CDR3 protein. The repertoire holds about 470,000 distinct CDR3 sequences, with roughly a quarter as singletons. The same data also went into a second study, on T cells expressing NK-cell markers.

Sample: CD4+ T cells sorted from blood. This chain links TRBV5-1 with TRBJ1-1, with TRBD1 as a possible D gene (5 bases). The clonotype was recovered from a woman aged 18-29 years in good health. The CDR3 DNA follows: TGCGCCAGCAGCTTCGGGACTCAAGGGAAGGGCACTGAAGCTTTCTTT. This gives the protein CASSFGTQGKGTEAFF.